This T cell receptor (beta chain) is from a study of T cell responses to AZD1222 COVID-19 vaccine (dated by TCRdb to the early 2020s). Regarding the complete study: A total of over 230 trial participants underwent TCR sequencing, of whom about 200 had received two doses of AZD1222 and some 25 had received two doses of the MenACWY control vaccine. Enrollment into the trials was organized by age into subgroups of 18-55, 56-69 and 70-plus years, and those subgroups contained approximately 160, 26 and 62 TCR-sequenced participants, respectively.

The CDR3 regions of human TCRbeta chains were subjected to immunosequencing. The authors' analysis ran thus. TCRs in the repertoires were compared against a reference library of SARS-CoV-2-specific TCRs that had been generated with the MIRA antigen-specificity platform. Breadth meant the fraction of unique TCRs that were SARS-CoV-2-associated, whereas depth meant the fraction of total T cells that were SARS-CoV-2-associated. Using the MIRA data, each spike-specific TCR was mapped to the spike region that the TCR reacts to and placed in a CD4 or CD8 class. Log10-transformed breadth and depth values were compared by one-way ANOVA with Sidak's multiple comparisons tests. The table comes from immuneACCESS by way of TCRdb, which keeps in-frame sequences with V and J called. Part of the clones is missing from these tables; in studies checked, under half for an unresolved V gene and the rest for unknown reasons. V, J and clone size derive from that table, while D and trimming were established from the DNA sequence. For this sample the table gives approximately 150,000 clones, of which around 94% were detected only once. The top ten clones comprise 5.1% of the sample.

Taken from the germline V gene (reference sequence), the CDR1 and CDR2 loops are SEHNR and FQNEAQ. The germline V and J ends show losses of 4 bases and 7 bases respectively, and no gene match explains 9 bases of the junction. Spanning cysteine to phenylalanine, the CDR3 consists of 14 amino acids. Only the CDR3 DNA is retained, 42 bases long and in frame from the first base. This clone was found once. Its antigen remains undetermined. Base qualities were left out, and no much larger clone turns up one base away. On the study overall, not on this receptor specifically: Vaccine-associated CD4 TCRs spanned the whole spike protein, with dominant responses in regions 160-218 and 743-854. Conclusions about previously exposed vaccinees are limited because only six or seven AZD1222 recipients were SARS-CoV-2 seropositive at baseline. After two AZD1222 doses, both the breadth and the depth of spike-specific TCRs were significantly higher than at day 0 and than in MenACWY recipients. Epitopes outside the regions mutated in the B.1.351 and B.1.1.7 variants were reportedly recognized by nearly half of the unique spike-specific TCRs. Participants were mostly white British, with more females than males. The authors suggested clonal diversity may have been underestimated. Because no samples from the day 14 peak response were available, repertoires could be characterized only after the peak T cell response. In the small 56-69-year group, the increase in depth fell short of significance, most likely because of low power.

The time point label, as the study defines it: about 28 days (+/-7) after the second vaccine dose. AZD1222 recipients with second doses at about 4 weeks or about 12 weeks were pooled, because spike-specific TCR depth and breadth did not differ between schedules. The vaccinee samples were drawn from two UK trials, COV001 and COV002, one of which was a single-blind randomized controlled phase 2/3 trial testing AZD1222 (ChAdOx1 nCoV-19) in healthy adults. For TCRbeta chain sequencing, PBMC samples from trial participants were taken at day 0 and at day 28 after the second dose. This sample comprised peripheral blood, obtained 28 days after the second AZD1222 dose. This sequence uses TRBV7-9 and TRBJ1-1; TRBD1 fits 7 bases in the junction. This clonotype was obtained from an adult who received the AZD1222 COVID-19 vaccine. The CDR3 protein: CASSSQGDVSEAFF. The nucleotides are TGTGCCAGCAGCTCCCAGGGGGATGTGAGTGAAGCTTTCTTT.